This TCR beta chain was found in a study of molecular identifiers for immune sequencing clone quantification. Naive CD8 T cells, phenotype CD8+CD4-CCR7+CD45RA+, were sorted. TCRdb recomputed calls from the PCR reads with MiXCR, one row per CDR3 protein. The sample consists of about 63,000 distinct CDR3 sequences, 15% to 20% of them appearing once. This clonotype was seen more than once but under ten times. The clonotype was recovered from a human donor in good health. Some libraries in this study had Jurkat cell RNA spiked in. Sequencing used naive CD8+ T cells from blood, with Jurkat cell RNA spiked in. Stated subset: FACS-sorted CD8+CD4-CCR7+CD45RA+ naive T cells.

In DNA, the CDR3 is TGTGCCAGCACTCACGGCTCCACTAATGAAAAACTGTTTTTT. Its translation: CASTHGSTNEKLFF. The V call is TRBV6-6, the J call TRBJ1-4, with D hard to call. This CDR3 is built from 14 residues. V gave up 7 bases and J gave up 2 bases, with 11 bases separating them. Germline assignment: CDR1 MNHNY and CDR2 SVGAGI (reference sequence).